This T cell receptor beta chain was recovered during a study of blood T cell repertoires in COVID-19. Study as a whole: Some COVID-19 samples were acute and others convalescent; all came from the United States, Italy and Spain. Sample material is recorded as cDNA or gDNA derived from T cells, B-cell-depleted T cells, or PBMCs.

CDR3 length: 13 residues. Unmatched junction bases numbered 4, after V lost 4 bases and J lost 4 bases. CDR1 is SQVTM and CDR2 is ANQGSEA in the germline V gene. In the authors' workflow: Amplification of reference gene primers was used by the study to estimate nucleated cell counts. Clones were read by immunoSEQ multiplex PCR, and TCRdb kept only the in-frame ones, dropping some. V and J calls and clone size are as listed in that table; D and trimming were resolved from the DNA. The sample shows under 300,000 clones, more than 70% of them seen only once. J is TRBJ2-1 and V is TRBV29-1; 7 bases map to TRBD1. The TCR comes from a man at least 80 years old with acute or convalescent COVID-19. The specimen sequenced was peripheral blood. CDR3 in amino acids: CSVGDRRYNEQFF. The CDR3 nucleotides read TGCAGCGTTGGGGACAGACGTTACAATGAGCAGTTCTTC.